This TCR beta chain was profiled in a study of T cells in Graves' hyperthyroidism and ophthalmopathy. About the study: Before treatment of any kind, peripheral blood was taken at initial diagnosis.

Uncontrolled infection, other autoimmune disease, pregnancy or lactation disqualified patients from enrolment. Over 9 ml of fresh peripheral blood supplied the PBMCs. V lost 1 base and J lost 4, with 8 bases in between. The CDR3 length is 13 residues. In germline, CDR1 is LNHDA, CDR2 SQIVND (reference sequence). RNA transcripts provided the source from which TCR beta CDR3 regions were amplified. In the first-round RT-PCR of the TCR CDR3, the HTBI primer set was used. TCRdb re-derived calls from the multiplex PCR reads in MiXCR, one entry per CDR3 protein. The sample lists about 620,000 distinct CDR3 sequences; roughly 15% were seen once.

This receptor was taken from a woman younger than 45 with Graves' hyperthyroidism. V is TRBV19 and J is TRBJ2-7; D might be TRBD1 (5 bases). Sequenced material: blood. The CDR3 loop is CASSIGPGYEQYF. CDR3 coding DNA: TGTGCCAGTAGTATAGGCCCAGGGTACGAGCAGTACTTC. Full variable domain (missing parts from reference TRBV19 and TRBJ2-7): DGGITQSPKYLFRKEGQNVTLSCEQNLNHDAMYWYRQDPGQGLRLIYYSQIVNDFQKGDIAEGYSVSREKKESFPLTVTSAQKNPTAFYLCASSIGPGYEQYFGPGTRLTVT.